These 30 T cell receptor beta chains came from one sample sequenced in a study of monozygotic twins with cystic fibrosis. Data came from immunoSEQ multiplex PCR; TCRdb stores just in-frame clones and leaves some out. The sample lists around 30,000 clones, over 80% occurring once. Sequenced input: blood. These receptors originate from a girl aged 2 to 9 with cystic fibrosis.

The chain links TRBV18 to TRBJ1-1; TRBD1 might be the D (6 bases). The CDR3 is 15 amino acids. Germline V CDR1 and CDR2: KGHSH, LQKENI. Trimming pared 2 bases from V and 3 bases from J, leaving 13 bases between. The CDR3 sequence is CASSPGAGADTEAFF. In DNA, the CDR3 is TGTGCCAGCTCACCAGGGGCAGGGGCGGACACTGAAGCTTTCTTT. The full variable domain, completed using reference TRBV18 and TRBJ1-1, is NAGVMQNPRHLVRRRGQEARLRCSPMKGHSHVYWYRQLPEEGLKFMVYLQKENIIDESGMPKERFSAEFPKEGPSILRIQQVVRGDSAAYFCASSPGAGADTEAFFGQGTRLTVV.

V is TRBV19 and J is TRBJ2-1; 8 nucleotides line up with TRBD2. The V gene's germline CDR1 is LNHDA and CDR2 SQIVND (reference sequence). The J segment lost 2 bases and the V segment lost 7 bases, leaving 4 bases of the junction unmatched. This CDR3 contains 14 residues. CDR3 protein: CASNSGRAYNEQFF. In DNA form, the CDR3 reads TGTGCCAGTAATTCCGGGAGGGCCTACAATGAGCAGTTCTTC.

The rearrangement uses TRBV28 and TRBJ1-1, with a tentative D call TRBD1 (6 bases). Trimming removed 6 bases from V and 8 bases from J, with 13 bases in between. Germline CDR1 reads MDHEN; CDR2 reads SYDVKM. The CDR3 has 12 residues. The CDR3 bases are TGTGCCAGCAGCCCTGGGGGCCCCGAAGCTTTCTTT. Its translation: CASSPGGPEAFF. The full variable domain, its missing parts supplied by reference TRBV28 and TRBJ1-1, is DVKVTQSSRYLVKRTGEKVFLECVQDMDHENMFWYRQDPGLGLRLIYFSYDVKMKEKGDIPEGYSVSREKKERFSLILESASTNQTSMYLCASSPGGPEAFFGQGTRLTVV.

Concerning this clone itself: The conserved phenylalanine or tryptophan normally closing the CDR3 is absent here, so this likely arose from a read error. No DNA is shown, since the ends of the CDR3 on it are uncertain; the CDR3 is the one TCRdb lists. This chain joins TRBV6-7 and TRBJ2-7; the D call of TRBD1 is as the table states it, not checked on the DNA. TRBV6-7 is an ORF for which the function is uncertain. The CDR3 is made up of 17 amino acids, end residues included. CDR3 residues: CASSRRTGAYYGYTFGP.

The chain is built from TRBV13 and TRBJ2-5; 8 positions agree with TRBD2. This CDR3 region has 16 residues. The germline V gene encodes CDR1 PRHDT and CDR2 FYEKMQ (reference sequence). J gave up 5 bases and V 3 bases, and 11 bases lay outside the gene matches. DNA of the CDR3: TGTGCCAGCAGCTTTACGAGCGGGAGTATGGAGGAGACCCAGTACTTC. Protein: CASSFTSGSMEETQYF.

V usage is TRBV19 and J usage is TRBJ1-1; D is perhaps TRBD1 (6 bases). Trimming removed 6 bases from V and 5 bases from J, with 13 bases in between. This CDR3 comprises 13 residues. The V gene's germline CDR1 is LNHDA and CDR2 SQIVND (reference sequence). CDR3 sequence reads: CASSPTRGTEAFF. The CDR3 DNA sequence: TGTGCCAGTAGCCCGACAAGGGGGACTGAAGCTTTCTTT.

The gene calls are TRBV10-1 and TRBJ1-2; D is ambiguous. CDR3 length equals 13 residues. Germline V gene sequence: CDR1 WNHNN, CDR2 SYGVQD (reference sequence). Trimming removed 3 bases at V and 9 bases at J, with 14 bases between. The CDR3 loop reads CASSDRWPNRYTF. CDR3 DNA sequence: TGCGCCAGCAGTGACCGTTGGCCGAATCGCTACACCTTC.

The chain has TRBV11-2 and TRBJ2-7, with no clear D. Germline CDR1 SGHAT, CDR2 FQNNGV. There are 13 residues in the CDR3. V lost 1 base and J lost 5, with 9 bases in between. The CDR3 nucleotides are TGTGCCAGCAGCTTAGGCGCAGGAGACGAGCAGTACTTC. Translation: CASSLGAGDEQYF.

For the CDR3, the DNA is TGTGCCAGCAGTTCCGGAATGACACCTCAAGAGACCCAGTACTTC. Protein sequence: CASSSGMTPQETQYF. V and J are TRBV6-6 and TRBJ2-5; D gene uncertain. The CDR3 runs to 15 residues. V was shortened by 4 bases and J by 2 bases, with 14 bases between the two germline ends. Germline values: CDR1 MNHNY, CDR2 SVGAGI (reference sequence).

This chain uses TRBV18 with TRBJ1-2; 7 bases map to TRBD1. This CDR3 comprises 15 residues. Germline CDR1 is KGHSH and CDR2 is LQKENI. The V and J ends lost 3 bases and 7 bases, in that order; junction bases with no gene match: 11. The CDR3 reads CASSPGDSRLRGYTF. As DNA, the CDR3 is TGTGCCAGCTCACCTGGGGACAGCCGATTACGTGGCTACACCTTC.

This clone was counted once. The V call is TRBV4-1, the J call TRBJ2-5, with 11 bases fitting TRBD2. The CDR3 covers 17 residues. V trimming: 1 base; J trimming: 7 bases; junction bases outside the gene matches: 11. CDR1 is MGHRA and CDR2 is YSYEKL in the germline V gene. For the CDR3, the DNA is TGCGCCAGCAGCCAAGGTCTACCGGGACTAGCGGCGGTGACCCAGTACTTC. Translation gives CASSQGLPGLAAVTQYF.

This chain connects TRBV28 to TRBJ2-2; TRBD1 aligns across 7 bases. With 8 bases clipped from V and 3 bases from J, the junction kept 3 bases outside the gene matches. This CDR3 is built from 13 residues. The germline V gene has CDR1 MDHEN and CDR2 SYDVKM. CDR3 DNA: TGTGCCAGCGCAGACAGGGACACCGGGGAGCTGTTTTTT. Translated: CASADRDTGELFF.

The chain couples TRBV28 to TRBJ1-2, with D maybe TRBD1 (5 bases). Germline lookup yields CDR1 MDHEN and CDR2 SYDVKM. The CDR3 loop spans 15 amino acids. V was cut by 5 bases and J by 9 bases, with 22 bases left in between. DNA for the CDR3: TGTGCCAGCAGTCCCACCGCCGGTTTGGGGCCGCGCTACACCTTC. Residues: CASSPTAGLGPRYTF.

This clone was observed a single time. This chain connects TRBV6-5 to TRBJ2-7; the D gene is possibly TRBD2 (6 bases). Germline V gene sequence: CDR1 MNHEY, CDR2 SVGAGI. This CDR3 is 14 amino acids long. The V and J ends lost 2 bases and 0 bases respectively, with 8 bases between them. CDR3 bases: TGTGCCAGCAGTTACGACGGGAGCTCCTACGAGCAGTACTTC. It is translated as CASSYDGSSYEQYF.

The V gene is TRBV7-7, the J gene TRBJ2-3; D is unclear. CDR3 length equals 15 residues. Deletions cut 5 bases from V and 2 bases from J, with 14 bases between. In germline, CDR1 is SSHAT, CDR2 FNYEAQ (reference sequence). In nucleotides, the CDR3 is TGTGCCAGCAGCCCCACCGACGGGTTCACAGATACGCAGTATTTT. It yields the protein CASSPTDGFTDTQYF. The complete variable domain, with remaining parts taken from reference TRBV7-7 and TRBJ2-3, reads GAGVSQSPRYKVTKRGQDVTLRCDPISSHATLYWYQQALGQGPEFLTYFNYEAQPDKSGLPSDRFSAERPEGSISTLTIQRTEQRDSAMYRCASSPTDGFTDTQYFGPGTRLTVL.

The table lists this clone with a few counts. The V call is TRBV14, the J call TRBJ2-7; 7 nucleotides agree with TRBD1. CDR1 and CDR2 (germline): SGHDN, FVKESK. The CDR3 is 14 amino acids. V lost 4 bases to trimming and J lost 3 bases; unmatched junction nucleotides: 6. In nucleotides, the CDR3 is TGTGCCAGCAGCCCCCGGGACAGCGACTACGAGCAGTACTTC. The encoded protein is CASSPRDSDYEQYF.

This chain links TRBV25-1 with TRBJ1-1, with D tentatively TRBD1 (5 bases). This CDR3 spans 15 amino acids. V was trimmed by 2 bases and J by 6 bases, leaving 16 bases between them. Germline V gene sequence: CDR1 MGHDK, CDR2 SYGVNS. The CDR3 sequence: CASSENYRSGPEAFF. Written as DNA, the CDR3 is TGTGCCAGCAGTGAAAATTACCGATCAGGGCCTGAAGCTTTCTTT.

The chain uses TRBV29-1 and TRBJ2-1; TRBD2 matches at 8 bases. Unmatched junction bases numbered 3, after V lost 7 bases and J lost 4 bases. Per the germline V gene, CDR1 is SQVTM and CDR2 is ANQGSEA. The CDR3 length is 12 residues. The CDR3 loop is CSAGGGYNEQFF. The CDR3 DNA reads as TGCAGCGCCGGGGGGGGTTACAATGAGCAGTTCTTC.

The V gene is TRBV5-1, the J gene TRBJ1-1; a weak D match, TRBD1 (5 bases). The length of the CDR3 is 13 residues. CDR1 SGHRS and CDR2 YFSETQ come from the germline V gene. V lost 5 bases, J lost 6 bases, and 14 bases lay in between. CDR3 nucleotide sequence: TGCGCCAGCAGTTCGGCAAGGGACGCTGAAGCTTTCTTT. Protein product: CASSSARDAEAFF.

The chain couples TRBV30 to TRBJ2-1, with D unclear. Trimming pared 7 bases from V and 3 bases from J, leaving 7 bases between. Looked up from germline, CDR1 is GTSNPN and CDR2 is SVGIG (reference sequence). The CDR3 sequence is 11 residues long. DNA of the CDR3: TGTGCCTTTAAGGTCTACAATGAGCAGTTCTTC. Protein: CAFKVYNEQFF.

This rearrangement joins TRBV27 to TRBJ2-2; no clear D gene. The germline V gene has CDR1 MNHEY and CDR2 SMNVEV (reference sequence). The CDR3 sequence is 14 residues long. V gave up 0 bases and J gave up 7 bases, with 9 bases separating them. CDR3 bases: TGTGCCAGCAGTTTATCTGGGGTCGACGGGGAGCTGTTTTTT. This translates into CASSLSGVDGELFF.

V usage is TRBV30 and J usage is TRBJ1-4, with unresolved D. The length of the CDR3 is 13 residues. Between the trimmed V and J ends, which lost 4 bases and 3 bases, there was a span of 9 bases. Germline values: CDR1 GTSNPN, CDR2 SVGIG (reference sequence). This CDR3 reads CAWNIGSNEKLFF. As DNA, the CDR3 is TGTGCCTGGAACATAGGCTCTAATGAAAAACTGTTTTTT.

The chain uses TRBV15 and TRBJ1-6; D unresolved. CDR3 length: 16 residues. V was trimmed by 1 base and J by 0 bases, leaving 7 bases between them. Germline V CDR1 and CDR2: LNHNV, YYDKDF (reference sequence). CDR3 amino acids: CATSRVGGSYNSPLHF. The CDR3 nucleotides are TGTGCCACCAGCAGAGTAGGCGGCTCCTATAATTCACCCCTCCACTTT.

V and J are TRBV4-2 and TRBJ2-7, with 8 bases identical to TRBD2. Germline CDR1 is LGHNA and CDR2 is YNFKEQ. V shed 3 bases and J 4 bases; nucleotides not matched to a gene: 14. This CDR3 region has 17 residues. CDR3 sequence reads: CASSHPLSSGRAYEQYF. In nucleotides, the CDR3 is TGTGCCAGCAGCCACCCCCTGTCAAGCGGGAGAGCTTACGAGCAGTACTTC.

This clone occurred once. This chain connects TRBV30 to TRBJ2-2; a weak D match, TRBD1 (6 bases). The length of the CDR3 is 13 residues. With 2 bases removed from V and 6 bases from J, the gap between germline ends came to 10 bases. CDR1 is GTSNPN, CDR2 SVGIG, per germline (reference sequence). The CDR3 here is CAWSTGFSGELFF. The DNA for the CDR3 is TGTGCCTGGAGTACAGGGTTCTCCGGGGAGCTGTTTTTT.

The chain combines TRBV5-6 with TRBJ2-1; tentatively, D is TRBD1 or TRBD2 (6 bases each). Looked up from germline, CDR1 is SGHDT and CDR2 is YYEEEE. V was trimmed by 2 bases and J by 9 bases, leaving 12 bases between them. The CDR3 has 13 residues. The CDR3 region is CASSFAGGGEQFF. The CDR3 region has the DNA TGTGCCAGCAGCTTCGCCGGAGGGGGTGAGCAGTTCTTC.

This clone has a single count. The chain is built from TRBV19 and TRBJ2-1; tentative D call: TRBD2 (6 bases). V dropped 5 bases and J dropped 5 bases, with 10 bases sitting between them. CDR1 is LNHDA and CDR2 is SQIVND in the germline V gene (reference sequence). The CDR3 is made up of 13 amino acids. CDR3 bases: TGTGCCAGTAGTTTGGGGACTGACAATGAGCAGTTCTTC. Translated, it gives CASSLGTDNEQFF.

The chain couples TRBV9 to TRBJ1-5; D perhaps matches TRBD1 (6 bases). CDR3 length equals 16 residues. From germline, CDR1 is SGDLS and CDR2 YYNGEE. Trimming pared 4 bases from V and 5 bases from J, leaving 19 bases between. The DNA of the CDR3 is TGTGCCAGCAGCCCCGAGGGGGGGACCAGTTATCAGCCCCAGCATTTT. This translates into CASSPEGGTSYQPQHF.

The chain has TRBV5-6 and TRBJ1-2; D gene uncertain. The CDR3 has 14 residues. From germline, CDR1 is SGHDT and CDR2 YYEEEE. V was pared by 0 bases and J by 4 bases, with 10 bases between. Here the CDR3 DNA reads TGTGCCAGCAGCTTGGCGTCGGGAAGCTATGGCTACACCTTC. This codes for CASSLASGSYGYTF.

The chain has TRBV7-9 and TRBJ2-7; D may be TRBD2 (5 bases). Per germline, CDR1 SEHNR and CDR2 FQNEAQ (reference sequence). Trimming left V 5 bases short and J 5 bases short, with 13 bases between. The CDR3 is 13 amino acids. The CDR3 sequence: CASSQVRADEQYF. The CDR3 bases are TGTGCCAGCAGCCAAGTGCGGGCGGACGAGCAGTACTTC.